Listed here are 18 T cell receptor beta chains from one sample, sequenced in a study of PD-L1 blockade in urothelial cancer. Measured with immunoSEQ multiplex PCR; TCRdb has only the in-frame clones, and not every one. The sample lists some 77,000 clones, around 87% seen once, with 4.5% to 6.5% in the top ten. The sample was PBMCs, taken around atezolizumab (anti-PD-L1) treatment. The receptors shown here come from a woman in her 70s with urothelial cancer.

The chain is built from TRBV7-3 and TRBJ2-1; D remains ambiguous. The V end lost 5 bases, the J end lost 3 bases, and 14 bases lay between the germline ends. This CDR3 has 15 amino acids. The V gene's germline CDR1 is SGHTA and CDR2 FQGTGA. The CDR3 loop reads CASSPRLADYNEQFF. CDR3 coding DNA: TGTGCCAGCAGCCCTCGGTTGGCGGACTACAATGAGCAGTTCTTC.

V is TRBV5-1 and J is TRBJ2-7; D may be TRBD1 (5 bases). Looked up from germline, CDR1 is SGHRS and CDR2 is YFSETQ. V was trimmed by 1 base and J by 2 bases, leaving 16 bases between them. The CDR3 extends over 16 amino acids. The CDR3 DNA sequence: TGCGCCAGCAGCTTGTCCACTGGTCAGGGCGCCTACGAGCAGTACTTC. The encoded protein is CASSLSTGQGAYEQYF.

The chain couples TRBV7-8 to TRBJ2-5, with D possibly matching TRBD2 (5 bases). Germline CDR1 SGHVS, CDR2 FQNEAQ. There are 14 residues in the CDR3. V shed 1 base and J shed 0 bases, with 6 bases lying between them. CDR3: CASSLGGNQETQYF. The CDR3 region has the DNA TGTGCCAGCAGCTTAGGAGGGAACCAAGAGACCCAGTACTTC.

The V and J genes are TRBV9 and TRBJ2-1; perhaps TRBD1 as D (6 bases). V dropped 2 bases and J dropped 5 bases, with 11 bases sitting between them. This CDR3 has 14 residues. Germline V gene lookup returns CDR1 SGDLS and CDR2 YYNGEE. CDR3 nucleotide sequence: TGTGCCAGCAGCGTGGCAGGGGCAGACAATGAGCAGTTCTTC. It translates to CASSVAGADNEQFF.

CDR3 residues: CSARDPGSQFF. DNA for the CDR3: TGCAGTGCTAGAGATCCCGGGAGTCAGTTCTTC. The chain links TRBV20-1 to TRBJ2-1; weak D call: TRBD2 (6 bases). The V end was cut by 0 bases, the J end by 13 bases, with 10 bases between. Germline V gives CDR1 DFQATT, CDR2 SNEGSKA (reference sequence). The CDR3 consists of 11 residues.

The rearrangement uses TRBV6-1 and TRBJ2-7, with a weak D call TRBD2 (5 bases). Germline loops: CDR1 MNHNS, CDR2 SASEGT. Deletions cut 7 bases from V and 0 bases from J, with 13 bases between. This CDR3 has 14 residues. DNA for the CDR3: TGTGCCAGCACCCAGAGAGGGAGCTCCTACGAGCAGTACTTC. It translates to CASTQRGSSYEQYF.

The chain joins TRBV18 to TRBJ2-5, with TRBD2 matching 10 bases. J lost 5 bases, V lost 5 bases, and 14 bases had no gene match. This CDR3 is built from 17 residues. The germline gives CDR1 KGHSH, CDR2 LQKENI. The CDR3 is CASSTGAPSGGVETQYF. As DNA, the CDR3 is TGTGCCAGCTCAACAGGGGCCCCTAGCGGGGGAGTGGAGACCCAGTACTTC.

This CDR3 is CASSVPDIHSGTRLLGETQYF. The CDR3 DNA reads TGTGCCAGCAGCGTACCCGACATTCATAGCGGGACGCGACTTCTCGGGGAGACCCAGTACTTC. This chain uses TRBV27 with TRBJ2-5, with 8 bases that match TRBD2. The V gene end was trimmed by 6 bases and the J gene end by 5 bases; junction bases not matched to a gene: 29. The CDR3 covers 21 residues. Germline loops: CDR1 MNHEY, CDR2 SMNVEV (reference sequence).

J is TRBJ2-1 and V is TRBV4-1, with 8 positions matching TRBD2. Germline loops: CDR1 MGHRA, CDR2 YSYEKL. Trimming cost V 1 base and J 6 bases; bases outside gene matches: 14. The CDR3 extends over 18 amino acids. The CDR3 coding sequence is TGCGCCAGCAGCCAAGCCGGGGTCACCGCGGGAGGCATCAATGAGCAGTTCTTC. As protein: CASSQAGVTAGGINEQFF.

The CDR3 nucleotides are TGTGCCAGCAGTTTAGCTCTAGCGGGAGGGCCCGTTGAGCAGTTCTTC. Translating gives CASSLALAGGPVEQFF. This chain uses TRBV28 with TRBJ2-1; 12 bases align to TRBD2. Germline CDR1 is MDHEN and CDR2 is SYDVKM. The CDR3 covers 16 residues. The V gene end was trimmed by 2 bases and the J gene end by 9 bases; junction bases not matched to a gene: 8.

This sequence joins TRBV30 and TRBJ1-5; TRBD1 agrees at 10 bases. Germline CDR1 is GTSNPN and CDR2 is SVGIG (reference sequence). After removal of 1 base from V and 6 bases from J, the junction contained 15 bases not matched to a gene. There are 18 residues in the CDR3. CDR3 protein: CAWSALSRDRGKGQPQHF. The CDR3 DNA follows: TGTGCCTGGAGTGCCTTAAGCCGGGACAGGGGAAAGGGTCAGCCCCAGCATTTT.

The chain couples TRBV13 to TRBJ1-2, with TRBD1 matching over 7 bases. The germline CDR1 and CDR2 sequences are PRHDT and FYEKMQ (reference sequence). This CDR3 spans 16 amino acids. Losses at the gene ends were 0 bases for V and 5 bases for J; bases not matched to a gene: 9. This CDR3 is CASSLGLGRGEYGYTF. DNA of the CDR3: TGTGCCAGCAGCTTAGGCCTGGGCAGGGGGGAATATGGCTACACCTTC.

The chain couples TRBV28 to TRBJ2-7; 8 positions agree with TRBD2. This CDR3 comprises 15 residues. Germline-derived CDR1 and CDR2 are MDHEN and SYDVKM. V was pared by 6 bases and J by 3 bases, with 10 bases of the junction left unmatched. CDR3 sequence: CASSALADLFYEQYF. Written as DNA, the CDR3 is TGTGCCAGCAGCGCACTAGCGGATCTTTTCTACGAGCAGTACTTC.

The V and J genes are TRBV7-8 and TRBJ1-4; D unclear. The ends were cut back, 0 bases at V and 10 bases at J, with 9 bases in the middle. Germline values: CDR1 SGHVS, CDR2 FQNEAQ. There are 13 residues in the CDR3. CDR3 protein: CASSLARELKLFF. The CDR3 region has the DNA TGTGCCAGCAGCTTAGCCCGGGAGTTAAAACTGTTTTTT.

V gene TRBV25-1 combines with J gene TRBJ1-1; a possible D gene is TRBD1 (5 bases). The CDR3 length is 14 residues. V lost 4 bases to trimming and J lost 2 bases, with 11 bases between them. Germline CDR1 and CDR2: MGHDK and SYGVNS. CDR3 region: CASSGRQINTEAFF. The CDR3, as DNA: TGTGCCAGCAGTGGACGACAGATAAACACTGAAGCTTTCTTT.

The chain joins TRBV7-9 to TRBJ2-7; 8 bases are shared with TRBD2. The J segment lost 2 bases and the V segment lost 3 bases, leaving 3 bases of the junction unmatched. The CDR3 consists of 14 residues. Looked up from germline, CDR1 is SEHNR and CDR2 is FQNEAQ (reference sequence). CDR3 protein: CASSFSGGAYEQYF. In nucleotides, the CDR3 is TGTGCCAGCAGCTTTTCGGGGGGGGCCTACGAGCAGTACTTC.

The V gene is TRBV6-1, the J gene TRBJ1-5; 7 bases align to TRBD1. This CDR3 is built from 17 residues. V lost 4 bases and J lost 0; bases outside the gene matches: 9. Germline values: CDR1 MNHNS, CDR2 SASEGT. Here the CDR3 reads CASSGGSGGYSNQPQHF. In DNA form, the CDR3 reads TGTGCCAGCAGTGGGGGGTCAGGGGGTTATAGCAATCAGCCCCAGCATTTT.

The chain employs TRBV30 and TRBJ2-7; TRBD2 matches at 12 bases. The CDR3 runs to 14 residues. Trimming removed 5 bases from V and 2 bases from J; junction bases left unmatched: 4. Germline CDR1 and CDR2: GTSNPN and SVGIG (reference sequence). CDR3 in amino acids: CAWGGLAGAYEQYF. CDR3 DNA sequence: TGTGCCTGGGGGGGACTAGCGGGTGCCTACGAGCAGTACTTC.